The clone carrying this TCR beta chain was counted ten times or more. No antigen is known for it. This entry comes from a study of early T cells in non-severe SARS-CoV-2 infection. As for the study in general: Sequenced material consisted of bulk RNA (from unsorted whole blood), and chains were unpaired. Study results and caveats: Comparison of clonotypes with VDJdb favored anti-spike CD8 responses while missing private and CD4 specificities.

Per the germline V gene, CDR1 is SGHNT and CDR2 is YYREEE (reference sequence). V shed 3 bases and J shed 5 bases, with 17 bases lying between them. The CDR3 has 16 residues. Attached unique molecular identifiers marked individual cDNA molecules. One entry per CDR3 protein results from TCRdb running MiXCR on the 5' RACE reads. The sample has under 70,000 distinct CDR3 sequences; 9.5% to 15% are singletons. Material: whole blood. The chain uses TRBV5-4 and TRBJ1-4, with D possibly TRBD1 on 6 matching bases. This sequence was found in an adult who was a healthcare worker with PCR-confirmed SARS-CoV-2 infection or an uninfected control (not recorded which). The CDR3 nucleotides are TGTGCCAGCAGCTACAGGGTTGGGGGCGGCAATGAAAAACTGTTTTTT. Its protein product is CASSYRVGGGNEKLFF.